Below are 15 T cell receptor beta chains sequenced from a single sample in a study of CD8+ T cells in alopecia areata. The authors extracted RNA and reverse transcribed it into cDNA as the sequencing template. Measured with immunoSEQ multiplex PCR; TCRdb has only the in-frame clones, and not every one. Here the sample spans approximately 140,000 clones, about nine tenths being singletons. The sequencing used CD8+ T cells sorted from blood, collected at week 0. The receptors here all came from a human donor with alopecia areata.

The chain uses TRBV6-1 and TRBJ2-1; possibly TRBD1 or TRBD2 for D (5 bases each). V lost 4 bases and J lost 8, with 9 bases in between. The germline gives CDR1 MNHNS, CDR2 SASEGT. The CDR3 sequence is 12 residues long. The CDR3 DNA follows: TGTGCCAGCAGTGCCCGGGGCGATGAGCAGTTCTTC. It encodes CASSARGDEQFF.

This chain joins TRBV29-1 and TRBJ2-1; 9 bases are shared with TRBD1. The J segment lost 3 bases and the V segment lost 1 base, leaving 10 bases of the junction unmatched. The CDR3 sequence is 17 residues long. The germline gives CDR1 SQVTM, CDR2 ANQGSEA. Here the CDR3 DNA reads TGCAGCGTTGAAGGGGGACAGGGCGGATTCCTCTACAATGAGCAGTTCTTC. This gives the protein CSVEGGQGGFLYNEQFF.

J is TRBJ2-2 and V is TRBV7-3, with a weak D call TRBD2 (6 bases). V was cut by 3 bases and J by 6 bases, with 11 bases left in between. The CDR3 sequence is 14 residues long. The germline gives CDR1 SGHTA, CDR2 FQGTGA. CDR3 region: CASSFGGNPGELFF. DNA of the CDR3: TGTGCCAGCAGCTTTGGAGGGAATCCCGGGGAGCTGTTTTTT.

By share, this clone ranks as medium-sized. This rearrangement joins TRBV7-9 to TRBJ2-1, with no clear D. CDR1 is SEHNR and CDR2 is FQNEAQ in the germline V gene (reference sequence). The length of the CDR3 is 15 residues. Trimming removed 4 bases from V and 2 bases from J, with 12 bases in between. In DNA, the CDR3 is TGTGCCAGCAGCTCTGAGGAATCCCCCTACAATGAGCAGTTCTTC. Protein: CASSSEESPYNEQFF.

This clone was counted only a few times. The chain recombines TRBV14 with TRBJ2-7; 7 bases map to TRBD1. The junction had 13 bases not matched to a gene; V was cut back by 0 bases and J by 2 bases. The germline gives CDR1 SGHDN, CDR2 FVKESK. The CDR3 consists of 18 residues. The chain's CDR3 is CASSQEGIGTENTYEQYF. The CDR3 bases are TGTGCCAGCAGCCAAGAGGGGATAGGGACAGAGAACACCTACGAGCAGTACTTC.

The rearrangement joins TRBV29-1 to TRBJ2-2, with D maybe TRBD1 (5 bases). V lost 7 bases and J lost 4, with 7 bases in between. The CDR3 runs to 11 residues. The germline gives CDR1 SQVTM, CDR2 ANQGSEA. In DNA, the CDR3 is TGCAGCGCTGACAGCACCGGGGAGCTGTTTTTT. It encodes CSADSTGELFF.

The V call is TRBV5-5, the J call TRBJ2-1; D unclear. Trimming pared 0 bases from V and 0 bases from J, leaving 7 bases between. CDR3 length equals 15 residues. From germline, CDR1 is SGHKS and CDR2 YYEKEE (reference sequence). CDR3 coding DNA: TGTGCCAGCAGCTTGGGCAGGAGCTCCTACAATGAGCAGTTCTTC. Residues: CASSLGRSSYNEQFF.

The rearrangement links TRBV5-6 to TRBJ2-2; the match to TRBD1 covers 7 bases. This CDR3 region has 15 residues. V was pared by 6 bases and J by 0 bases, with 5 bases of the junction left unmatched. Germline V gives CDR1 SGHDT, CDR2 YYEEEE. CDR3 sequence reads: CASNDRETNTGELFF. The CDR3 DNA reads TGTGCCAGCAACGACAGGGAGACGAACACCGGGGAGCTGTTTTTT.

This clone was seen once. The chain combines TRBV30 with TRBJ1-1; TRBD1 might be the D (5 bases). The CDR3 has 14 amino acids. Trimming removed 3 bases from V and 4 bases from J, with 15 bases in between. Germline V gene data show CDR1 as GTSNPN and CDR2 as SVGIG (reference sequence). This CDR3 reads CAWSLTVVTTEAFF. In DNA form, the CDR3 reads TGTGCCTGGAGCTTGACAGTAGTTACCACTGAAGCTTTCTTT. Variable domain in full (rest from reference TRBV30 and TRBJ1-1): SQTIHQWPATLVQPVGSPLSLECTVEGTSNPNLYWYRQAAGRGLQLLFYSVGIGQISSEVPQNLSASRPQDRQFILSSKKLLLSDSGFYLCAWSLTVVTTEAFFGQGTRLTVV.

This chain uses TRBV19 with TRBJ2-1; 7 positions agree with TRBD2. Losses at the gene ends were 5 bases for V and 7 bases for J; bases not matched to a gene: 5. The V gene's germline CDR1 is LNHDA and CDR2 SQIVND (reference sequence). The CDR3 contains 13 residues. For the CDR3, the DNA is TGTGCCAGTAGTGTGGGAGGGCAAAATGAGCAGTTCTTC. Protein: CASSVGGQNEQFF.

The chain couples TRBV5-6 to TRBJ2-1, with 7 positions matching TRBD1. CDR3 length equals 17 residues. Germline lookup yields CDR1 SGHDT and CDR2 YYEEEE. V shed 1 base, J shed 1 base, and the junction held 8 bases outside the gene matches. The CDR3 spells CASSLYEDRRSYNEQFF. CDR3 sequence (DNA): TGTGCCAGCAGCTTGTACGAGGACAGGAGGTCCTACAATGAGCAGTTCTTC.

The V and J genes are TRBV5-4 and TRBJ2-2; TRBD2 agrees at 9 bases. J was trimmed by 0 bases and V by 9 bases; bases with no gene match: 12. The CDR3 spans 17 residues. Germline CDR1 and CDR2: SGHNT and YYREEE (reference sequence). The CDR3 DNA follows: TGTGCCATTCCGGAGGTAGCGGGAGCCTCGAACACCGGGGAGCTGTTTTTT. It is translated as CAIPEVAGASNTGELFF. Based on the CDR3 plus reference TRBV5-4 and TRBJ2-2, the full variable domain is ETGVTQSPTHLIKTRGQQVTLRCSSQSGHNTVSWYQQALGQGPQFIFQYYREEENGRGNFPPRFSGLQFPNYSSELNVNALELDDSALYLCAIPEVAGASNTGELFFGEGSRLTVL.

The chain recombines TRBV6-6 with TRBJ2-7; D assignment may be TRBD1 or TRBD2 (5 bases each). Between the trimmed V and J ends, which lost 7 bases and 4 bases, there was a span of 17 bases. The CDR3 sequence is 14 residues long. Per germline, CDR1 MNHNY and CDR2 SVGAGI (reference sequence). CDR3 sequence: CASIQGPRSYEQYF. For the CDR3, the DNA is TGTGCCAGCATCCAGGGACCGCGTTCTTACGAGCAGTACTTC.

This clone was found a few times. V usage is TRBV11-2 and J usage is TRBJ2-2; the D is unclear. This CDR3 is 13 amino acids long. V lost 4 bases and J lost 5, with 8 bases in between. The germline CDR1 and CDR2 sequences are SGHAT and FQNNGV. CDR3 sequence reads: CASSSPPTGELFF. Written as DNA, the CDR3 is TGTGCCAGCAGCTCCCCCCCGACCGGGGAGCTGTTTTTT.

The chain combines TRBV29-1 with TRBJ2-2; tentatively, D is TRBD2 (6 bases). V lost 2 bases, J lost 4 bases, and 11 bases lay in between. Germline CDR1 SQVTM, CDR2 ANQGSEA. The CDR3 runs to 14 residues. CDR3 DNA sequence: TGCAGCGTTGAACATACCGGGAGCACCGGGGAGCTGTTTTTT. Translated, it gives CSVEHTGSTGELFF.